The clone carrying this T cell receptor (beta chain) occurred a few times. Its antigen is undetermined. This sample was taken from a study of response to subunit inactivated influenza vaccine. Findings and caveats of the study: Authors suggested each seasonal influenza vaccination recruits few new T cells.

Deletions cut 4 bases from V and 0 bases from J, with 9 bases between. The CDR3 has 13 amino acids. From germline, CDR1 is SQVTM and CDR2 ANQGSEA. Each CDR3 protein is one row after TCRdb ran MiXCR on the RT-PCR reads. The sample has roughly 790,000 distinct CDR3 sequences; roughly 20% are singletons. J is TRBJ1-1 and V is TRBV29-1, with D hard to call. Sequencing was performed on PBMCs from blood, taken 4 to 6 days after vaccination. This clonotype originated in a man in his fifties or sixties who received an inactivated influenza vaccine. CDR3 nucleotide sequence: TGCAGCGTTGGGCAGCTATTGAACACTGAAGCTTTCTTT. Amino acids: CSVGQLLNTEAFF.